Below are 25 T cell receptor beta chains sequenced from a single sample in a study of blood T cell repertoires in COVID-19. The table came from immunoSEQ multiplex PCR; TCRdb's copy has only in-frame clones and leaves some out. The data contain just under 100,000 clones, roughly 86% of them singletons. Input material: peripheral blood. These receptors originate from a woman aged 55-70 years in a cohort sampled during active or convalescent COVID-19.

This chain links TRBV12-3 or TRBV12-4 with TRBJ2-5; D gene unclear. This CDR3 is built from 12 residues. The germline V and J ends were trimmed by 3 bases and 4 bases, with 6 bases remaining between them. The CDR3 protein is CASSFPRETQYF. The DNA for the CDR3 is TGTGCCAGCAGTTTCCCTCGAGAGACCCAGTACTTC.

The chain has TRBV5-1 and TRBJ2-7; the D gene is possibly TRBD1 (6 bases). From germline, CDR1 is SGHRS and CDR2 YFSETQ. The CDR3 length is 13 residues. V dropped 4 bases and J dropped 5 bases, with 13 bases sitting between them. CDR3 DNA sequence: TGCGCCAGCAGCCGAGGACAGAAAGACGAGCAGTACTTC. This encodes CASSRGQKDEQYF. The variable domain in full, with the rest retrieved from reference TRBV5-1 and TRBJ2-7, is KAGVTQTPRYLIKTRGQQVTLSCSPISGHRSVSWYQQTPGQGLQFLFEYFSETQRNKGNFPGRFSGRQFSNSRSEMNVSTLELGDSALYLCASSRGQKDEQYFGPGTRLTVT.

This clone has only a few counts. This chain links TRBV7-2 with TRBJ1-2, with a tentative D call TRBD1 (6 bases). The CDR3 is 13 amino acids. The germline gives CDR1 SGHTA, CDR2 FQGNSA. V lost 4 bases to trimming and J lost 3 bases, with 9 bases between them. The CDR3 sequence is CASSWGHDYGYTF. The CDR3 DNA reads TGTGCCAGCAGCTGGGGGCATGACTATGGCTACACCTTC.

The V gene is TRBV5-1, the J gene TRBJ2-7, with TRBD1 identical over 10 bases. The CDR3 runs 13 residues. Germline CDR1 is SGHRS and CDR2 is YFSETQ. V was pared by 5 bases and J by 2 bases, with 1 base of the junction left unmatched. DNA for the CDR3: TGCGCCAGCAGAGGACAGGGGGCCTACGAGCAGTACTTC. It codes for CASRGQGAYEQYF.

The rearrangement links TRBV12-3 or TRBV12-4 to TRBJ2-1; D ambiguous. V was pared by 6 bases and J by 5 bases, with 11 bases between. The CDR3 spans 13 residues. The CDR3 sequence: CASSWNRDNEQFF. CDR3 nucleotide sequence: TGTGCCAGCAGCTGGAACCGGGACAATGAGCAGTTCTTC.

The rearrangement joins TRBV9 to TRBJ1-2; 10 positions agree with TRBD1. V lost 4 bases, J lost 3 bases, and 6 bases stayed unmatched. The length of the CDR3 is 15 residues. The germline V gene encodes CDR1 SGDLS and CDR2 YYNGEE. CDR3 bases: TGTGCCAGCAGCCCATGGGACAGGGGTGACTATGGCTACACCTTC. Translating it yields CASSPWDRGDYGYTF.

This chain links TRBV28 with TRBJ1-6; 7 nucleotides line up with TRBD1. Germline-derived CDR1 and CDR2 are MDHEN and SYDVKM. V shed 7 bases, J shed 7 bases, and the junction held 7 bases outside the gene matches. The CDR3 length is 14 residues. The CDR3 DNA reads as TGTGCCAGCATCCACCAGACAGGGAATTCACCCCTCCACTTT. Protein product: CASIHQTGNSPLHF.

This clone was counted once. The chain has TRBV5-1 and TRBJ1-1; unclear D gene. V shed 9 bases and J shed 2 bases, with 14 bases lying between them. This CDR3 has 13 residues. CDR1 and CDR2 (germline): SGHRS, YFSETQ. In DNA, the CDR3 is TGCGCCACCAGTCTATTGATTAACACTGAAGCTTTCTTT. It yields the protein CATSLLINTEAFF.

This clone came up once. The chain uses TRBV9 and TRBJ1-3, with a weak D call TRBD1 (5 bases). V was trimmed by 4 bases and J by 10 bases, leaving 24 bases between them. There are 16 residues in the CDR3. The germline CDR1 and CDR2 sequences are SGDLS and YYNGEE. As DNA, the CDR3 is TGTGCCAGCAGCCCCACCTCGGCAGGGCCGGGGGAGACCATATATTTT. Translating gives CASSPTSAGPGETIYF.

This clone was counted a few times. The gene calls are TRBV5-4 and TRBJ2-1; D is ambiguous. Deletions cut 1 base from V and 9 bases from J, with 8 bases between. Germline lookup yields CDR1 SGHNT and CDR2 YYREEE (reference sequence). The CDR3 length is 12 residues. The CDR3 DNA is TGTGCCAGCAGCTTGCGGTGGAGTGAGCAGTTCTTC. This sequence encodes CASSLRWSEQFF.

The CDR3 loop is CASSRDTIGTDTQYF. CDR3 nucleotide sequence: TGTGCCAGTAGTAGGGACACCATAGGCACAGATACGCAGTATTTT. V is TRBV19 and J is TRBJ2-3; tentatively, D is TRBD1 (6 bases). V lost 4 bases and J lost 1, with 12 bases in between. Germline V gene lookup returns CDR1 LNHDA and CDR2 SQIVND (reference sequence). The CDR3 consists of 15 residues.

The chain links TRBV30 to TRBJ2-2; 7 nucleotides line up with TRBD2. The trim removed 1 base at V and 8 bases at J, leaving 4 bases unmatched. Germline CDR1 GTSNPN, CDR2 SVGIG (reference sequence). The CDR3 is 13 residues long. The CDR3 DNA is TGTGCCTGGAGTGGAAGCGGGGTGGGGGAGCTGTTTTTT. The encoded protein is CAWSGSGVGELFF.

The chain links TRBV28 to TRBJ2-7; maybe TRBD1 (6 bases). The CDR3 contains 13 residues. CDR1 is MDHEN, CDR2 SYDVKM, per germline. The V and J ends lost 5 bases and 1 base respectively, with 9 bases between them. The CDR3: CASSGGHSYEQYF. The CDR3 DNA is TGTGCCAGCAGTGGGGGACATTCCTACGAGCAGTACTTC. Together with reference TRBV28 and TRBJ2-7, the CDR3 gives the full variable domain: DVKVTQSSRYLVKRTGEKVFLECVQDMDHENMFWYRQDPGLGLRLIYFSYDVKMKEKGDIPEGYSVSREKKERFSLILESASTNQTSMYLCASSGGHSYEQYFGPGTRLTVT.

The chain couples TRBV6-5 to TRBJ2-1; 10 positions match TRBD2. This CDR3 contains 14 residues. The V gene end was trimmed by 8 bases and the J gene end by 7 bases; junction bases not matched to a gene: 8. The V gene's germline CDR1 is MNHEY and CDR2 SVGAGI. CDR3 nucleotides: TGTGCCAGCCCCAGCGGGAGGGATGAAAATGAGCAGTTCTTC. Translation: CASPSGRDENEQFF.

This clone was seen a single time. One end of the junction fails to match germline, which may point to a read error. This chain joins TRBV9 and TRBJ2-7; a possible D gene is TRBD2 (5 bases). This CDR3 has 14 amino acids. Germline V gives CDR1 SGDLS, CDR2 YYNGEE. This CDR3 is CASSVAGDYYEQYF. The CDR3 DNA is TGCGCCAGCAGCGTAGCCGGAGACTACTACGAGCAGTACTTC.

The V and J genes are TRBV7-9 and TRBJ2-7, with D maybe TRBD2 (6 bases). V was pared by 3 bases and J by 7 bases, with 19 bases between. CDR3 size: 15 residues. CDR1 and CDR2 from the germline V gene are SEHNR and FQNEAQ (reference sequence). The CDR3 here is CASSLSGSLRGEQYF. The CDR3 coding sequence is TGTGCCAGCAGCTTGTCAGGGAGTCTACGGGGGGAGCAGTACTTC. Using reference TRBV7-9 and TRBJ2-7 for the parts outside the CDR3, the full variable domain is DTGVSQNPRHKITKRGQNVTFRCDPISEHNRLYWYRQTLGQGPEFLTYFQNEAQLEKSRLLSDRFSAERPKGSFSTLEIQRTEQGDSAMYLCASSLSGSLRGEQYFGPGTRLTVT.

The rearrangement uses TRBV14 and TRBJ1-6; no clear D. The CDR3 has 13 residues. Germline CDR1 reads SGHDN; CDR2 reads FVKESK. Trimming removed 5 bases from V and 6 bases from J, with 8 bases in between. In DNA, the CDR3 is TGTGCCAGCAGCGCATACGGTAATTCACCCCTCCACTTT. Its protein is CASSAYGNSPLHF. The whole variable domain, filled in from reference TRBV14 and TRBJ1-6, reads EAGVTQFPSHSVIEKGQTVTLRCDPISGHDNLYWYRRVMGKEIKFLLHFVKESKQDESGMPNNRFLAERTGGTYSTLKVQPAELEDSGVYFCASSAYGNSPLHFGNGTRLTVT.

In this sample, this clone turned up once. V and J are TRBV21-1 and TRBJ1-1; TRBD1 is the table's D call and was not checked against the DNA. TRBV21-1 is a pseudogene segment. CDR3 length: 15 residues. CDR3 loop: CASSKGCSMNTEAFF. In DNA, the CDR3 is TGTGCCAGCAGCAAAGGATGCAGTATGAACACTGAAGCTTTCTTT.

V is TRBV19 and J is TRBJ1-1; 8 bases fit TRBD1. Trimming removed 5 bases from V and 4 bases from J; junction bases left unmatched: 3. This CDR3 comprises 13 residues. Germline V gene sequence: CDR1 LNHDA, CDR2 SQIVND (reference sequence). CDR3 sequence reads: CASSVQGVTEAFF. In DNA form, the CDR3 reads TGTGCCAGTAGTGTACAGGGGGTCACTGAAGCTTTCTTT.

The chain carries TRBV5-6 and TRBJ1-5, with TRBD1 matching over 11 bases. The CDR3 runs to 17 residues. CDR1 is SGHDT and CDR2 is YYEEEE in the germline V gene. J was trimmed by 1 base and V by 2 bases; bases with no gene match: 5. In DNA, the CDR3 is TGTGCCAGCAGCTTCTGGACAGGGGGCCTGAGCAATCAGCCCCAGCATTTT. Protein sequence: CASSFWTGGLSNQPQHF.

This clone has only a few counts. For the CDR3, the DNA is TGTGCCAGCAGCTTAACAGGGTTCACTAATGAAAAACTGTTTTTT. Translated, it gives CASSLTGFTNEKLFF. The genes are TRBV5-5 and TRBJ1-4; D might be TRBD1 (6 bases). The ends were cut back, 2 bases at V and 2 bases at J, with 10 bases in the middle. This CDR3 is 15 amino acids long. Germline CDR1 and CDR2: SGHKS and YYEKEE (reference sequence).

The J gene is TRBJ1-5, the V gene TRBV30; the match to TRBD1 covers 12 bases. This CDR3 spans 16 amino acids. The V gene end was trimmed by 2 bases and the J gene end by 6 bases; junction bases not matched to a gene: 8. Germline V gene sequence: CDR1 GTSNPN, CDR2 SVGIG (reference sequence). Here the CDR3 reads CAWSIRDRGRSQPQHF. The CDR3 region has the DNA TGTGCCTGGAGTATCCGGGACAGGGGGCGCAGTCAGCCCCAGCATTTT. Full variable domain (rest looked up from reference TRBV30 and TRBJ1-5): SQTIHQWPATLVQPVGSPLSLECTVEGTSNPNLYWYRQAAGRGLQLLFYSVGIGQISSEVPQNLSASRPQDRQFILSSKKLLLSDSGFYLCAWSIRDRGRSQPQHFGDGTRLSIL.

The rearrangement uses TRBV18 and TRBJ2-5, with D perhaps TRBD1 (6 bases). CDR3 length equals 15 residues. V lost 2 bases and J lost 1, with 11 bases in between. Germline CDR1 reads KGHSH; CDR2 reads LQKENI. CDR3 sequence reads: CASSPAWTVQETQYF. CDR3 bases: TGTGCCAGCTCACCAGCTTGGACAGTCCAAGAGACCCAGTACTTC.

V and J are TRBV18 and TRBJ1-2; 7 bases are a match to TRBD1. The CDR3 is 16 residues long. Germline V gene sequence: CDR1 KGHSH, CDR2 LQKENI. The V segment lost 0 bases and the J segment 4 bases; nucleotides outside the gene matches: 8. The DNA of the CDR3 is TGTGCCAGCTCACCACCAACAGGGGCCCTTGGCTATGGCTACACCTTC. Translated: CASSPPTGALGYGYTF.

The rearrangement uses TRBV18 and TRBJ1-2; 9 bases line up with TRBD1. V was clipped by 3 bases and J by 4 bases; unmatched bases: 6. The CDR3 spans 15 residues. Germline loops: CDR1 KGHSH, CDR2 LQKENI. The chain's CDR3 is CASSPGTGTLYGYTF. For the CDR3, the DNA is TGTGCCAGCTCACCTGGGACAGGGACACTCTATGGCTACACCTTC.